These 25 T cell receptor beta chains were all obtained from the same sample, sequenced in a study of T cells in Graves' hyperthyroidism and ophthalmopathy. Amplified TCR beta CDR3 regions derived from RNA transcripts. With the HTBI primer set, the TCR CDR3 went through a first round of RT-PCR. TCRdb re-called the multiplex PCR reads with MiXCR, one entry per CDR3 protein. The sample records a few hundred thousand distinct CDR3 sequences, around 15% being singletons. Material for sequencing was blood. These receptors came from a woman aged 60-75 years with Graves' ophthalmopathy.

The chain recombines TRBV10-3 with TRBJ2-1; 10 nucleotides match TRBD1. In germline, CDR1 is ENHRY, CDR2 SYGVKD. J was trimmed by 6 bases and V by 2 bases; bases with no gene match: 7. The length of the CDR3 is 16 residues. DNA for the CDR3: TGTGCCATCAGTGAGCTTCGGGGACAGGGGTCCAATGAGCAGTTCTTC. Its translation is CAISELRGQGSNEQFF.

The V gene is TRBV5-6, the J gene TRBJ2-1; tentatively, D is TRBD2 (6 bases). Trimming took 1 base from V and 7 from J, leaving 15 bases between them. Germline V gene data show CDR1 as SGHDT and CDR2 as YYEEEE. The CDR3 extends over 15 amino acids. The CDR3 sequence: CASSLLGGIDNEQFF. In nucleotides, the CDR3 is TGTGCCAGCAGCTTGTTAGGCGGGATTGATAATGAGCAGTTCTTC.

The table lists this clonotype with a few counts. The genes are TRBV15 and TRBJ2-2, with D tentatively TRBD1 or TRBD2 (5 bases each). Deletions cut 3 bases from V and 5 bases from J, with 16 bases between. The CDR3 runs 16 residues. Per the germline V gene, CDR1 is LNHNV and CDR2 is YYDKDF (reference sequence). CDR3 region: CATSSASGRVTGELFF. The CDR3, as DNA: TGTGCCACCAGCAGTGCATCGGGACGCGTAACCGGGGAGCTGTTTTTT.

This clonotype was found once. This chain links TRBV20-1 with TRBJ2-3, with 15 positions matching TRBD2. J lost 2 bases, V lost 6 bases, and 9 bases had no gene match. Germline CDR1 is DFQATT and CDR2 is SNEGSKA (reference sequence). This CDR3 has 17 amino acids. CDR3 sequence: CSARTSGRAFSTDTQYF. The CDR3 bases are TGCAGTGCGAGGACTAGCGGGAGGGCCTTTTCCACAGATACGCAGTATTTT.

V is TRBV9 and J is TRBJ2-7, with TRBD1 matching over 8 bases. From germline, CDR1 is SGDLS and CDR2 YYNGEE. J was trimmed by 3 bases and V by 4 bases; bases with no gene match: 9. The length of the CDR3 is 15 residues. CDR3 loop: CASSPQGASIYEQYF. The CDR3 nucleotides read TGTGCCAGCAGCCCGCAGGGGGCGAGTATCTACGAGCAGTACTTC.

Ten or more counts support this clonotype. This chain links TRBV6-1 with TRBJ2-1, with TRBD2 matching over 9 bases. CDR1 MNHNS and CDR2 SASEGT come from the germline V gene. There are 14 residues in the CDR3. V was pared by 6 bases and J by 9 bases, with 9 bases of the junction left unmatched. In DNA form, the CDR3 reads TGTGCCAGCAGCCCGGGACTAGCCAGCAGTGAGCAGTTCTTC. Translated: CASSPGLASSEQFF.

This clonotype was seen many times. The rearrangement joins TRBV27 to TRBJ1-4; 8 bases align to TRBD1. The CDR3 is made up of 12 amino acids. V was clipped by 6 bases and J by 9 bases; unmatched bases: 3. Per the germline V gene, CDR1 is MNHEY and CDR2 is SMNVEV (reference sequence). In DNA, the CDR3 is TGTGCCAGCAGCTGGGACAGGAAAAAACTGTTTTTT. It translates to CASSWDRKKLFF.

In this sample, this clonotype turned up a few times. This chain links TRBV10-2 with TRBJ2-7; 7 bases line up with TRBD2. Looked up from germline, CDR1 is WSHSY and CDR2 is SAAADI. The ends lost 4 bases at V and 5 bases at J; junction bases unmatched: 5. The CDR3 runs 13 residues. This CDR3 is CASSGEGTDEQYF. CDR3 sequence (DNA): TGCGCCAGCAGTGGGGAGGGAACGGACGAGCAGTACTTC.

This clonotype was counted at least ten times. CDR3 in DNA: TGCAGTGCTAGAGATCATGGACAGGGCTACAATGAGCAGTTCTTC. This gives the protein CSARDHGQGYNEQFF. The chain uses TRBV20-1 and TRBJ2-1, with TRBD1 matching over 8 bases. The ends lost 0 bases at V and 3 bases at J; junction bases unmatched: 4. The CDR3 contains 15 residues. The germline V gene encodes CDR1 DFQATT and CDR2 SNEGSKA (reference sequence).

This clonotype was seen repeatedly, ten times or more. The genes are TRBV12-3 or TRBV12-4 and TRBJ2-7, with D uncertain. The CDR3 is 14 amino acids. Trimming pared 2 bases from V and 6 bases from J, leaving 14 bases between. The CDR3 DNA is TGTGCCAGCAGTTTATCGGTCTATGGGGTCGAGCAGTACTTC. Amino acid sequence: CASSLSVYGVEQYF.

In this sample, this clonotype turned up a few times. This chain connects TRBV20-1 to TRBJ1-6, with D tentatively TRBD1 (5 bases). CDR3 size: 13 residues. The V gene's germline CDR1 is DFQATT and CDR2 SNEGSKA (reference sequence). Trimming removed 5 bases from V and 7 bases from J, with 12 bases in between. DNA of the CDR3: TGCAGTGCTGAGGATGGGGGAAATTCACCCCTCCACTTT. As protein: CSAEDGGNSPLHF.

This clonotype was seen a handful of times. V is TRBV19 and J is TRBJ2-5; TRBD1 agrees at 7 bases. From germline, CDR1 is LNHDA and CDR2 SQIVND (reference sequence). The V gene end was trimmed by 4 bases and the J gene end by 5 bases; junction bases not matched to a gene: 10. The CDR3 totals 15 residues. The CDR3 coding sequence is TGTGCCAGTAGTAAGACCGGGACAGACTCCGAGACCCAGTACTTC. Protein product: CASSKTGTDSETQYF. The full variable domain, in which reference TRBV19 and TRBJ2-5 provide the parts outside the CDR3, is DGGITQSPKYLFRKEGQNVTLSCEQNLNHDAMYWYRQDPGQGLRLIYYSQIVNDFQKGDIAEGYSVSREKKESFPLTVTSAQKNPTAFYLCASSKTGTDSETQYFGPGTRLLVL.

This clonotype was recorded many times. The chain combines TRBV7-8 with TRBJ2-3; 13 bases match TRBD2. V lost 6 bases, J lost 0 bases, and 9 bases stayed unmatched. CDR3 length: 18 amino acids. Germline loops: CDR1 SGHVS, CDR2 FQNEAQ. For the CDR3, the DNA is TGTGCCAGCAGAGATGGGGGGACTAGCGGGGCTAGCACAGATACGCAGTATTTT. Translating gives CASRDGGTSGASTDTQYF.

This sequence joins TRBV27 and TRBJ2-3; TRBD2 matches at 11 bases. Unmatched junction bases numbered 5, after V lost 5 bases and J lost 4 bases. CDR1 and CDR2 from the germline V gene are MNHEY and SMNVEV (reference sequence). The CDR3 is 15 amino acids. This CDR3 reads CASSDTSGSADTQYF. For the CDR3, the DNA is TGTGCCAGCAGTGATACTAGCGGGAGCGCAGATACGCAGTATTTT.

This clonotype has at least ten counts. The CDR3 DNA reads as TGTGCCAGCAGCTCCTATGGTGGCCCAGGAACCGGGGAGCTGTTTTTT. This sequence encodes CASSSYGGPGTGELFF. The J gene is TRBJ2-2, the V gene TRBV13; D gene ambiguous. Germline V gene sequence: CDR1 PRHDT, CDR2 FYEKMQ (reference sequence). The CDR3 runs to 16 residues. V shed 4 bases and J shed 5 bases, with 17 bases lying between them.

This clonotype showed up just a few times. Here the CDR3 reads CASRKDRGGDRVGDEQFF. The CDR3 coding sequence is TGTGCCAGCAGGAAAGACAGGGGGGGGGATCGGGTTGGGGATGAGCAGTTCTTC. V usage is TRBV2 and J usage is TRBJ2-1, with TRBD1 identical over 9 bases. The V gene's germline CDR1 is SNHLY and CDR2 FYNNEI. The V gene end was trimmed by 6 bases and the J gene end by 8 bases; junction bases not matched to a gene: 20. The CDR3 extends over 18 amino acids.

This clonotype came up many times. The chain combines TRBV30 with TRBJ1-2; TRBD1 might be the D (5 bases). The ends were cut back, 0 bases at V and 6 bases at J, with 17 bases in the middle. The V gene's germline CDR1 is GTSNPN and CDR2 SVGIG (reference sequence). The CDR3 consists of 15 residues. The CDR3 coding sequence is TGTGCCTGGAGTGTAATGGGGCCCCCCGTCCATGGCTACACCTTC. It yields the protein CAWSVMGPPVHGYTF.

This clonotype was found a few times. This chain connects TRBV10-1 to TRBJ1-1; 8 positions match TRBD1. V was pared by 5 bases and J by 6 bases, with 11 bases of the junction left unmatched. The CDR3 has 15 amino acids. Germline V gives CDR1 WNHNN, CDR2 SYGVQD (reference sequence). CDR3 nucleotides: TGCGCCAGCAGTAAAAGCGGGACAGGTGAACCTGAAGCTTTCTTT. It encodes CASSKSGTGEPEAFF.

A few counts support this clonotype. The chain carries TRBV20-1 and TRBJ2-4; 14 bases align to TRBD2. The V segment lost 2 bases and the J segment 1 base; nucleotides outside the gene matches: 16. The CDR3 totals 21 residues. The germline CDR1 and CDR2 sequences are DFQATT and SNEGSKA (reference sequence). The CDR3 sequence: CSARRLAGGPGLPWAKNIQYF. For the CDR3, the DNA is TGCAGTGCTAGAAGACTAGCGGGAGGGCCAGGTCTACCGTGGGCCAAAAACATTCAGTACTTC.

V usage is TRBV6-2 or TRBV6-3 and J usage is TRBJ1-5, with TRBD1 identical over 7 bases. Per the germline V gene, CDR1 is MNHEY and CDR2 is SVGEGT. The CDR3 covers 15 residues. Germline trimming cut 8 bases from V and 2 bases from J; bases unmatched to any gene: 9. The CDR3 coding sequence is TGTGCCAGCCGTGAAGCAGGGGGGGGCAATCAGCCCCAGCATTTT. Amino acid sequence: CASREAGGGNQPQHF.

With regard to this clonotype: This clone may be a read error of a much larger clone one base away. This chain links TRBV13 with TRBJ2-7; D call uncertain. Germline CDR1 is PRHDT and CDR2 is FYEKMQ (reference sequence). Trimming removed 5 bases from V and 6 bases from J, with 11 bases in between. The length of the CDR3 is 12 residues. CDR3 DNA sequence: TGTGCCAGCAGCCCAACGGCGGCCGAGCAGTACTTC. This encodes CASSPTAAEQYF.

The rearrangement links TRBV5-6 to TRBJ1-6; tentative D call: TRBD1 (5 bases). The V gene's germline CDR1 is SGHDT and CDR2 YYEEEE. This CDR3 has 14 amino acids. The V and J ends lost 4 bases and 7 bases respectively, with 12 bases between them. This chain's CDR3 is CASSTGGLNSPLHF. CDR3 DNA: TGTGCCAGCAGCACCGGGGGTCTCAATTCACCCCTCCACTTT.

This clonotype was picked up many times. V usage is TRBV18 and J usage is TRBJ1-5, with D tentatively TRBD1 (5 bases). The CDR3 loop spans 14 amino acids. Trimming took off 2 bases at V and 5 bases at J, with 10 bases between the two ends. CDR1 and CDR2 (germline): KGHSH, LQKENI. CDR3 sequence: CASSPGARDQPQHF. The DNA for the CDR3 is TGTGCCAGCTCACCAGGGGCCCGGGATCAGCCCCAGCATTTT. Supplemented by reference TRBV18 and TRBJ1-5, the full variable domain reads NAGVMQNPRHLVRRRGQEARLRCSPMKGHSHVYWYRQLPEEGLKFMVYLQKENIIDESGMPKERFSAEFPKEGPSILRIQQVVRGDSAAYFCASSPGARDQPQHFGDGTRLSIL.

CDR3 region: CATSDMTANTGELFF. CDR3 nucleotide sequence: TGTGCCACCAGTGACATGACAGCGAACACCGGGGAGCTGTTTTTT. This rearrangement joins TRBV24-1 to TRBJ2-2; a weak D match, TRBD1 (5 bases). Looked up from germline, CDR1 is KGHDR and CDR2 is SFDVKD. The V end lost 4 bases, the J end lost 0 bases, and 8 bases lay between the germline ends. This CDR3 is built from 15 residues.

This clonotype has at least ten counts. This chain links TRBV11-3 with TRBJ2-1; TRBD2 is a possible D gene (5 bases). The CDR3 is made up of 15 amino acids. The germline CDR1 and CDR2 sequences are SGHNT and YENEEA. V dropped 5 bases and J dropped 7 bases, with 18 bases sitting between them. CDR3 amino acids: CASSPGIQTGNEQFF. DNA of the CDR3: TGTGCCAGCAGCCCCGGGATTCAAACCGGGAATGAGCAGTTCTTC.